The T cell receptor beta chain described here comes from a study of blood T cell repertoires in COVID-19 (dated by TCRdb to 2018 to 2020). Background on the whole study: Samples covering the acute and convalescent phases of COVID-19 were provided by collaborators in the United States, Italy and Spain. Deeply sampled blood TCRbeta repertoires from subjects exposed to, actively infected with, or recovered from COVID-19 were included in the dataset. The material from the prospective study consisted of cDNA or gDNA derived from T cells, B-cell-depleted T cells, or PBMCs. Where available, HLA class I and class II types were obtained from metadata supplied by the sample provider rather than from assay-based typing. The repertoires were released in a freely available public database intended as a resource for research on the immune response to SARS-CoV-2. A de-identified subject ID, COVID-19 status, age in years and sex were almost always included in the sample metadata. Samples were obtained from the ongoing ImmuneRACE study (first 160 participants) and from about 1,300 subjects provided by 6 global collaborators. The full study reports these points: The quantity of clinical and demographic metadata differed by source and by participant and was supplied without curation.

The germline V gene sets CDR1 to SGHVS and CDR2 to FQNEAQ. The CDR3 has 13 amino acids, counting the end cysteine and phenylalanine. This entry keeps only the CDR3 DNA: 39 bases, framed from base 1. The V and J ends are trimmed by 7 bases and 4 bases, leaving 13 bases between them. Note on this clone: The clone's antigen remains unknown. There are no base qualities to consult, and no much larger clone falls within one base.

Whole blood was collected in K2EDTA tubes by collaborating institutions according to the institutions' own protocols. For TCRbeta analysis, collaborators shipped samples as frozen whole blood, isolated PBMCs, or DNA extracted from either of those sample types. The immunoSEQ Assay, a bias-controlled multiplex PCR, was used to amplify TCRbeta CDR3 regions from genomic DNA. Regarding the original processing steps: Nucleated cell counts per sample were estimated from amplification of reference gene primers within the assay. Sequence reads were collapsed and filtered to measure the absolute abundance of every unique TCRbeta CDR3 rearrangement. For each sample, productive Simpson clonality was calculated by taking the square root of Simpson's diversity index across productive rearrangements. TCRdb's version of the immuneACCESS table is confined to in-frame rearrangements and falls short of the full clone set. An unresolved V gene accounts for under half of the shortfall where checked; the remainder is of unknown origin. V and J calls and clone size are copied from that table; D and trimming were computed from the DNA. The sample data list 25,000 or so clones, and about 88% of these were observed just once. The ten largest account for roughly a sixth of the sample.

The receptor's source is a human donor with acute or convalescent COVID-19. The donor label of this sample is uncertain. Recombination connected TRBV7-8 to TRBJ2-5; the D gene is perhaps TRBD1, from 5 matching bases. The sequencing sample was made of peripheral blood. The nucleotide sequence reads as follows: TGTGCCAGCAACCAGGTTAGGGGAGAGACCCAGTACTTC. It codes for CASNQVRGETQYF.